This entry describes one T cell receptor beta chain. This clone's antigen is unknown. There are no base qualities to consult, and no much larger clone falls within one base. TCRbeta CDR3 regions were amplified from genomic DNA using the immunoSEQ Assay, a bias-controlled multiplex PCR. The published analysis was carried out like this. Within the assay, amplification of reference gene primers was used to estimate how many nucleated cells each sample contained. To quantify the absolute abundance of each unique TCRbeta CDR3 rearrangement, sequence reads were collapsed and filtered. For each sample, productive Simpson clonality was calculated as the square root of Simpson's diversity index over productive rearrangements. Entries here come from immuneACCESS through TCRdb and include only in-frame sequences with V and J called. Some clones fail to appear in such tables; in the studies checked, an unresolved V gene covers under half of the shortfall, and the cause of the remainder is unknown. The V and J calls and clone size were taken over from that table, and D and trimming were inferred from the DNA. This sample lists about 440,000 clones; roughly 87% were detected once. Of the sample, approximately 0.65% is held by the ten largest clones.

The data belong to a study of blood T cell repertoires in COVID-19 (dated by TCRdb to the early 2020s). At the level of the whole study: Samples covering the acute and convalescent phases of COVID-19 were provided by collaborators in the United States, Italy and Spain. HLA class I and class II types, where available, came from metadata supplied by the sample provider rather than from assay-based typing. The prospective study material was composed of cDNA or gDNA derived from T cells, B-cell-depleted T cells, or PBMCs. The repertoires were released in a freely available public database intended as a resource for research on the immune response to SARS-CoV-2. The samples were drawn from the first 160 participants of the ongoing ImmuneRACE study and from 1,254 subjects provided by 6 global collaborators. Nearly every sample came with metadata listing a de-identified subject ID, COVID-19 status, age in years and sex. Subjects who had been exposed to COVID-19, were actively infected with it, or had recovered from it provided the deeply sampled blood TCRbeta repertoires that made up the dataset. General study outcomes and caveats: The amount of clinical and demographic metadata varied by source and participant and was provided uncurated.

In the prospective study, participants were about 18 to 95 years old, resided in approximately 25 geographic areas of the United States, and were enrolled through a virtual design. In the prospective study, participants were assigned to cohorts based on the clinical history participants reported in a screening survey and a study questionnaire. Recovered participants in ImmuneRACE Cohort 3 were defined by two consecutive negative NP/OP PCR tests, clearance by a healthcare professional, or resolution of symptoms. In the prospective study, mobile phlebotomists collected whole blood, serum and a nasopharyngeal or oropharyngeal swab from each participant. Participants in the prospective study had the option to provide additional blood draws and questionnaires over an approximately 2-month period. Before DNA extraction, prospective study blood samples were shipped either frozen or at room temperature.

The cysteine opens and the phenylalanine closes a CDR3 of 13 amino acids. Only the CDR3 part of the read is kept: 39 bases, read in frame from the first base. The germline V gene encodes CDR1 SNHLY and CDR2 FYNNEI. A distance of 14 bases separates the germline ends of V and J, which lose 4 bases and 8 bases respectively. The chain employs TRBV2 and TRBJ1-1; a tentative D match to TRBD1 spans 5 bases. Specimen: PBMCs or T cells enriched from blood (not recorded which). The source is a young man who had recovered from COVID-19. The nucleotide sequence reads TGTGCCAGCAGTGTCGAATTTGGGGGGGAAGCTTTCTTT. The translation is CASSVEFGGEAFF.